This TCR beta chain was recorded in a study of tumor and adjacent non-tumor tissue in lung cancer. The overall study: Some 3.9 million productive TCRbeta reads were obtained per sample on average. Study results and caveats: Significantly higher TCR diversity was found in tumor than normal lung. Normal lung showed higher cumulative top 100 clone frequency than tumor.

The library came from three nested PCR rounds adapted from ARM-PCR protocols. TCRdb recomputed calls from the multiplex PCR reads with MiXCR, one row per CDR3 protein. The sample holds approximately 120,000 distinct CDR3 sequences, 62% seen once. RNA was extracted from bulk tissue without any cell sorting. The normal lung tissue was taken more than 3 cm from the tumor edge. Newly diagnosed lung cancer patients had thoracic surgery in China, August–late 2014, without prior chemotherapy. The CDR3 is 11 residues long. V was pared by 6 bases and J by 8 bases, with 7 bases of the junction left unmatched. Looked up from germline, CDR1 is SQVTM and CDR2 is ANQGSEA. Turning to this clonotype: Antigen: not known. In this CDR3 the conserved last residue, phenylalanine or tryptophan, is missing, so a read error is likely.

The TCR sequence derives from a man aged 55 to 70 with non-small cell lung cancer. The sample comprised distant non-tumor lung tissue. The rearrangement links TRBV29-1 to TRBJ2-7; 7 nucleotides match TRBD1. The CDR3 DNA follows: TGCAGCGTATCTACAGGGGACAAGCAGTACCTC. Amino acid sequence: CSVSTGDKQYL.